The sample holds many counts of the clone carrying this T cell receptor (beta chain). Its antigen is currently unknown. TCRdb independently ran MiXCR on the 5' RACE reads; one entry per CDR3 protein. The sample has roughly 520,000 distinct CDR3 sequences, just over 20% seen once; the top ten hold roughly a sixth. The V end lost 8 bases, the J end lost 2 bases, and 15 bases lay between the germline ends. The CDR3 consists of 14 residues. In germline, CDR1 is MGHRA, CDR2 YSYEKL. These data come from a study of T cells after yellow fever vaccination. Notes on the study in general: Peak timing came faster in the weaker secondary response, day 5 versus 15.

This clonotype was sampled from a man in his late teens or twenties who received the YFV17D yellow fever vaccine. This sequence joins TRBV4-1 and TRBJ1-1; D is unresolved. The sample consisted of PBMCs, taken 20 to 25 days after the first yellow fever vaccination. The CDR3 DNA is TGCGCCAGCCGCGGCCTACTCCTCAACACTGAAGCTTTCTTT. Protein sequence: CASRGLLLNTEAFF.